Below, 9 T cell receptor beta chains from the same sample are listed, as sequenced in a study of shared clonotypes between healthy human individuals. Selected positively for CCR7 and CD45RO-negative, naive CD8 cells excluded terminally differentiated effector memory CD45RA+ cells. Profiling relied on immunoSEQ multiplex PCR, and the TCRdb table lists in-frame clones only, not all of them. The table records hundreds of thousands of clones, around 92% of them present only once. The material sequenced was naive CD8+ T cells sorted from blood. These receptors were taken from a young man in good health.

This clone was observed once. The chain joins TRBV30 to TRBJ2-7; no clear D gene. V was cut by 2 bases and J by 1 base, with 12 bases left in between. CDR3 length: 14 amino acids. Germline V gene data show CDR1 as GTSNPN and CDR2 as SVGIG (reference sequence). CDR3 coding DNA: TGTGCCTGGAGTTCGGGTTTTGGATCCTACGAGCAGTACTTC. Translated, it gives CAWSSGFGSYEQYF.

This rearrangement joins TRBV27 to TRBJ2-1, with D possibly TRBD2 on 5 matching bases. V was shortened by 4 bases and J by 8 bases, with 12 bases between the two germline ends. The CDR3 loop spans 13 amino acids. Germline loops: CDR1 MNHEY, CDR2 SMNVEV (reference sequence). CDR3 protein: CASSYLGSDEQFF. For the CDR3, the DNA is TGTGCCAGCAGTTATCTAGGTAGCGATGAGCAGTTCTTC.

The V gene is TRBV6-5, the J gene TRBJ1-2; D gene unclear. The CDR3 totals 12 residues. Germline-derived CDR1 and CDR2 are MNHEY and SVGAGI. V shed 6 bases and J shed 0 bases, with 5 bases lying between them. Here the CDR3 DNA reads TGTGCCAGCAGAGGGACTAACTATGGCTACACCTTC. Translated: CASRGTNYGYTF.

The chain employs TRBV5-4 and TRBJ1-4, with D perhaps TRBD1 (5 bases). The CDR3 totals 13 residues. V gave up 4 bases and J gave up 7 bases, with 11 bases separating them. Germline V lookup: CDR1 SGHNT, CDR2 YYREEE (reference sequence). This chain's CDR3 is CASSHPGVEKLFF. Here the CDR3 DNA reads TGTGCCAGCAGCCATCCGGGGGTTGAAAAACTGTTTTTT.

The chain carries TRBV28 and TRBJ2-2; D gene unclear. The V and J ends lost 0 bases and 2 bases respectively, with 7 bases between them. The CDR3 is 15 amino acids. Looked up from germline, CDR1 is MDHEN and CDR2 is SYDVKM. The CDR3 here is CASSLWTENTGELFF. The CDR3 coding sequence is TGTGCCAGCAGTTTATGGACGGAAAACACCGGGGAGCTGTTTTTT.

V is TRBV9 and J is TRBJ2-1; 7 nucleotides match TRBD2. The CDR3 extends over 10 amino acids. Germline trimming cut 8 bases from V and 8 bases from J; bases unmatched to any gene: 1. Germline assignment: CDR1 SGDLS and CDR2 YYNGEE. The CDR3 DNA reads TGTGCCAGTGCGGGGGATGAGCAGTTCTTC. It is translated as CASAGDEQFF.

V is TRBV29-1 and J is TRBJ2-5, with 11 bases identical to TRBD2. The CDR3 consists of 14 residues. Germline V gives CDR1 SQVTM, CDR2 ANQGSEA. V lost 8 bases, J lost 3 bases, and 8 bases stayed unmatched. The CDR3 is CSLRLAGTEETQYF. The CDR3 DNA reads TGCAGCTTGAGACTAGCGGGAACTGAAGAGACCCAGTACTTC.

This clone was seen repeatedly, ten times or more. The chain joins TRBV6-5 to TRBJ2-2, with D perhaps being TRBD1 or TRBD2 (5 bases each). Germline CDR1 and CDR2: MNHEY and SVGAGI. This CDR3 is 15 amino acids long. Deletions cut 6 bases from V and 7 bases from J, with 18 bases between. The CDR3 bases are TGTGCCAGCAGCCACCCGAGGGGATCCGTCGGGGAGCTGTTTTTT. This gives the protein CASSHPRGSVGELFF.

V usage is TRBV5-5 and J usage is TRBJ2-7, with unresolved D. CDR1 is SGHKS, CDR2 YYEKEE, per germline (reference sequence). Trimming pared 3 bases from V and 4 bases from J, leaving 14 bases between. CDR3 length: 14 amino acids. CDR3 DNA sequence: TGTGCCAGCAGCTCACCCTCGGGCGGTTACGAGCAGTACTTC. Translation: CASSSPSGGYEQYF.